Included here is one TCR beta chain sequence, with context. The data belong to a study of blood T cell repertoires in COVID-19. Looking at the study overall: PBMCs, B-cell-depleted T cells, or T cells provided the cDNA or gDNA that made up the material.

Trimming took off 1 base at V and 7 bases at J, with 14 bases between the two ends. The CDR3 has 16 residues. Per germline, CDR1 LGHDT and CDR2 YNNKEL (reference sequence). TCRdb keeps only in-frame clones here, not all; method: immunoSEQ multiplex PCR. Of about 160,000 clones listed, under 95% are singletons. V is TRBV3-1 (or the pseudogene TRBV3-2) and J is TRBJ1-6, with D tentatively TRBD1 (6 bases). Material: peripheral blood. The TCR originated in a man younger than 30 with acute or convalescent COVID-19. The CDR3 protein is CASSQGGGPGNSPLHF. CDR3 bases: TGTGCCAGCAGCCAAGGGGGGGGCCCTGGGAATTCACCCCTCCACTTT.